This TCR beta chain was identified during a study of somatic mutations in cytotoxic T cells in rheumatoid arthritis. Study information: Flow sorting at nearly 100% purity was applied to some V beta antibody-stained T-cell populations, which included V beta1+ cells sequenced for TCRB. Whole-study results and caveats: Greater age accompanied higher CD8+ clonality in rheumatoid arthritis patients, a pattern that was absent in healthy controls. Over 20% of CD8+ cells belonged to the largest CD8+ clone in about an eighth of the roughly 60 patients.

Notes on this clone: What it recognizes is unknown.

Germline V CDR1 and CDR2: MDHEN, SYDVKM. With 1 base clipped from V and 2 bases from J, the junction kept 9 bases outside the gene matches. The CDR3 spans 19 residues. Produced via immunoSEQ multiplex PCR; TCRdb's table is partial and in-frame only. This sample has a few thousand clones, with just under 80% found just once. The source is a man between 70 and 80 years old with rheumatoid arthritis. The gene calls are TRBV28 and TRBJ2-6, with 9 bases identical to TRBD2. Material for sequencing was CD8+ T cells sorted from blood. CDR3 sequence (DNA): TGTGCCAGCAGTTTATCCCTAGCGGGACTGTCTGCTGGGGCCAACGTCCTGACTTTC. Translation gives CASSLSLAGLSAGANVLTF.